The clone carrying this TCR beta chain was detected once. Original data processing: Amplification from reference gene primers served as the basis for estimated nucleated cell counts. Libraries were prepared by immunoSEQ multiplex PCR; TCRdb keeps only in-frame clonotypes and omits some of them. The DNA was the basis for D and trimming; V, J and clone size are from that table. The table has a few hundred thousand clones, around 91% seen once. CDR1 is SGDLS and CDR2 is YYNGEE in the germline V gene. The length of the CDR3 is 15 residues. The V end was cut by 0 bases, the J end by 4 bases, with 10 bases between. The data belong to a study of blood T cell repertoires in COVID-19. As for the study in general: Italy, Spain and the United States were the sources of the convalescent and acute COVID-19 samples.

During active infection, Seattle patients enrolled and were then monitored through disease. The sequencing input was peripheral blood. The chain couples TRBV9 to TRBJ2-2; a weak D match, TRBD1 (6 bases). The sequence derives from a woman in her thirties or forties with COVID-19, enrolled during active disease. CDR3 protein: CASSVGGQPTGELFF. The DNA for the CDR3 is TGTGCCAGCAGCGTAGGGGGGCAGCCCACCGGGGAGCTGTTTTTT.